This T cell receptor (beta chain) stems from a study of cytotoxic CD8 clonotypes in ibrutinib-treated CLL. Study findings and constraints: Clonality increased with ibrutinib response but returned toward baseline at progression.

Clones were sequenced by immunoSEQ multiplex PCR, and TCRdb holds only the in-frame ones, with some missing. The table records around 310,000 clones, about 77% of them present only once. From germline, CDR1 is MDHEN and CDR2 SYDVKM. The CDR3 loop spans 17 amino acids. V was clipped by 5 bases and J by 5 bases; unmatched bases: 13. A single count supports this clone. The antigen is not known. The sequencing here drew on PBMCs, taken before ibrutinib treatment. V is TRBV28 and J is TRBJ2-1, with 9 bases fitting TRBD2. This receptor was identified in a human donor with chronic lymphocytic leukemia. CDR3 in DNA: TGTGCCAGCAGTCGGCCTACCGGGACTAGCCGAAACAATGAGCAGTTCTTC. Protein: CASSRPTGTSRNNEQFF.